This TCR beta chain was observed in a study of CD8 T cells in ankylosing spondylitis. Study outcomes and limitations: There was reportedly significant enrichment of clones that were disease-linked in matched ankylosing spondylitis synovial fluid.

This clonotype was seen ten or more times. Its cognate antigen is unknown. TCRdb used MiXCR to reprocess the 5' RACE reads, holding one entry per CDR3 protein. The sample lists about 210,000 distinct CDR3 sequences; approximately 7.6% were seen once. What was sequenced was blood, either unsorted or a sorted T cell fraction (not recorded which). The sequence came from a female donor with ankylosing spondylitis or in good health (not recorded which).

CDR3 sequence (DNA): TGTGCCAGCAGCCAAGGATTAGGGACAGGGGGAATCAATGAGCAGTTCTTC. Its protein is CASSQGLGTGGINEQFF. V and J are TRBV3-1 and TRBJ2-1; the match to TRBD1 covers 11 bases. Germline loops: CDR1 LGHDT, CDR2 YNNKEL (reference sequence). The junction had 8 bases not matched to a gene; V was cut back by 1 base and J by 6 bases. This CDR3 has 17 amino acids.